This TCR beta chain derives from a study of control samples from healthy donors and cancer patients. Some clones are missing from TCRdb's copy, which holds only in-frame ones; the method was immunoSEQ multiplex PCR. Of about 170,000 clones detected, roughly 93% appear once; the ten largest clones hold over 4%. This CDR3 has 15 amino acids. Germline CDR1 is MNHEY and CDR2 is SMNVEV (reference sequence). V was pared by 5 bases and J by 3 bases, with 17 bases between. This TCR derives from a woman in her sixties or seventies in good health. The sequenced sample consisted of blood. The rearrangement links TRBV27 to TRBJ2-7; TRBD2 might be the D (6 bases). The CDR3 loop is CASSSPAGSIYEQYF. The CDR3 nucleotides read TGTGCCAGCAGTAGCCCCGCGGGATCAATCTACGAGCAGTACTTC.